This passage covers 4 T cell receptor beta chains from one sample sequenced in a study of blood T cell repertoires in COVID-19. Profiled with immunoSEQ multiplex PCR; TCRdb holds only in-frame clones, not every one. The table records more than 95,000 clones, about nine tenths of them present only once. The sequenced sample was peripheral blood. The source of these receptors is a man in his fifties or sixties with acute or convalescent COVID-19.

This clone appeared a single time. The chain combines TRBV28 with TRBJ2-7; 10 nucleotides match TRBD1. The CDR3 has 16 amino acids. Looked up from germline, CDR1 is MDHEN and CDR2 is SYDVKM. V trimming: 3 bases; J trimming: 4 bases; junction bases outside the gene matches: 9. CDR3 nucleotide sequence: TGTGCCAGCAGTTTCACTAAGGGGACAGGGGATTACGAGCAGTACTTC. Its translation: CASSFTKGTGDYEQYF.

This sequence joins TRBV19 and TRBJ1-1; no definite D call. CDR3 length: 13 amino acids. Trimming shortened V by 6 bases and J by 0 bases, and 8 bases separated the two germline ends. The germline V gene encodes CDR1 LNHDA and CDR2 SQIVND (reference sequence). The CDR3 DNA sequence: TGTGCCAGTAGCCCTAAATTGAACACTGAAGCTTTCTTT. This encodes CASSPKLNTEAFF.

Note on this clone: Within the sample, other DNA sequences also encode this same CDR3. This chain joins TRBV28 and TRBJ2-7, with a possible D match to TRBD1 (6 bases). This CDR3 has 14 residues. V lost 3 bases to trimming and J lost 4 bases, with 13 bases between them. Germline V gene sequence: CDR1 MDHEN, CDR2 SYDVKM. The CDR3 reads CASSLAGATYEQYF. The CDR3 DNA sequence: TGTGCCAGCAGTTTGGCAGGGGCAACTTACGAGCAGTACTTC.

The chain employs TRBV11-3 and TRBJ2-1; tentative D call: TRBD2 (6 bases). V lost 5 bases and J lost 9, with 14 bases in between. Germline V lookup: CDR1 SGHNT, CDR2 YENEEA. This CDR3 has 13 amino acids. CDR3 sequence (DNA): TGTGCCAGCAGCCTACGACTAGTCGGTGAGCAGTTCTTC. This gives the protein CASSLRLVGEQFF. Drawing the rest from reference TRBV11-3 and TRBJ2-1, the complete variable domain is EAGVVQSPRYKIIEKKQPVAFWCNPISGHNTLYWYLQNLGQGPELLIRYENEEAVDDSQLPKDRFSAERLKGVDSTLKIQPAELGDSAVYLCASSLRLVGEQFFGPGTRLTVL.